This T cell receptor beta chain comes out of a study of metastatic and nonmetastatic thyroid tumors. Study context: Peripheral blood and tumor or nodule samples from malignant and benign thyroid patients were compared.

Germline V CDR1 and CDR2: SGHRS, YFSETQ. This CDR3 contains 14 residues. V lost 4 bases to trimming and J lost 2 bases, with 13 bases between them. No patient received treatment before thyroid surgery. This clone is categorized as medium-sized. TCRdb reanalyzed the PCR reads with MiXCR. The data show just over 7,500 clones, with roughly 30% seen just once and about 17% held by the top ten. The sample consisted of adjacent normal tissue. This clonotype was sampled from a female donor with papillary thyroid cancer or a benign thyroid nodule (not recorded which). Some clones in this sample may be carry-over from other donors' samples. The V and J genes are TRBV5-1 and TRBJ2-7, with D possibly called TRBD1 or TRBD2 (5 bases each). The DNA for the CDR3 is TGCGCCAGCAGCCTTCGGGACGGACCCTACGAGCAGTACTTC. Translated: CASSLRDGPYEQYF.